The following is a T cell receptor (beta chain) sequence with its context. TCR alpha and TCR beta cDNA libraries carrying sample barcodes and UMIs came from 5'RACE with constant-segment primers. One entry per CDR3 protein results from TCRdb running MiXCR on the 5' RACE reads. The table shows fewer than 700,000 distinct CDR3 sequences, with less than 25% occurring only once. The sample belongs to a study of T-cell memory formation after mild COVID-19. This CDR3 is built from 14 residues. The ends were cut back, 5 bases at V and 1 base at J, with 9 bases in the middle. Germline loops: CDR1 MNHEY, CDR2 SVGAGI.

The source of this sequence is an adult woman who had mild COVID-19 (a few samples of this study predate the infection). Cell type and time point are not known. This rearrangement joins TRBV6-5 to TRBJ1-3; tentatively, D is TRBD1 (5 bases). Sequenced sample: PBMCs or a T cell subset sorted from them (not recorded which). CDR3 nucleotides: TGTGCCAGCAGTCTAGGGGTTTCTGGAAACACCATATATTTT. It yields the protein CASSLGVSGNTIYF.